The sequence of this T cell receptor (beta chain) was determined in a study of blood T cell repertoires in COVID-19. Study context: The origin of the acute and convalescent COVID-19 samples was the United States, Italy and Spain. T cells, B-cell-depleted T cells, or PBMCs supplied cDNA or gDNA.

Sequencing was performed with immunoSEQ multiplex PCR; in TCRdb, only in-frame clones are kept and a portion is missing. This sample has some 27,000 clones; around 90% occur once, and the top ten carry roughly 17%. The CDR3 spans 14 residues. Unmatched junction bases numbered 7, after V lost 4 bases and J lost 6 bases. Germline V CDR1 and CDR2: PRHDT, FYEKMQ (reference sequence). The chain combines TRBV13 with TRBJ2-7; TRBD1 matches at 9 bases. This receptor was obtained from a human donor in a cohort sampled during active COVID-19. Sample: peripheral blood. The CDR3 coding sequence is TGTGCCAGCAGCTACCGGGACAGGGCAGCCGAGCAGTACTTC. It codes for CASSYRDRAAEQYF.